Presented here are 6 T cell receptor beta chains from one specimen sequenced in a study of shared clonotypes between healthy human individuals. TCRdb keeps only in-frame clones here, not all; method: immunoSEQ multiplex PCR. The sample lists hundreds of thousands of clones, roughly 80% seen once, with approximately 13% in the top ten. Sequenced: PBMCs. Receptors were obtained from a woman between 35 and 50 years old in good health. Some clones in this sample may be carry-over from other donors' samples.

CDR3 DNA sequence: TGCGCCAGCAGCAACGTAGGGGGGGAGGAAAAACTGTTTTTT. As protein: CASSNVGGEEKLFF. The V and J genes are TRBV5-1 and TRBJ1-4, with D possibly TRBD1 on 6 matching bases. Germline V gene data show CDR1 as SGHRS and CDR2 as YFSETQ. CDR3 length equals 14 residues. V shed 4 bases and J shed 8 bases, with 15 bases lying between them.

The count of this clone is one. This chain links TRBV9 with TRBJ2-7; D perhaps matches TRBD2 (6 bases). From germline, CDR1 is SGDLS and CDR2 YYNGEE. This CDR3 spans 17 amino acids. V lost 1 base, J lost 6 bases, and 23 bases lay in between. In DNA, the CDR3 is TGTGCCAGCAGCGTATCCCTAGGTTCTAGCGACGTCTCCGAGCAGTACTTC. Its protein is CASSVSLGSSDVSEQYF.

V usage is TRBV10-3 and J usage is TRBJ2-7, with 8 bases identical to TRBD2. Germline V gene sequence: CDR1 ENHRY, CDR2 SYGVKD. The CDR3 loop spans 13 amino acids. V was clipped by 7 bases and J by 6 bases; unmatched bases: 8. CDR3 amino acids: CAIKAGAVLEQYF. Written as DNA, the CDR3 is TGTGCCATCAAAGCGGGGGCAGTTCTCGAGCAGTACTTC.

The V and J genes are TRBV7-2 and TRBJ2-7; 14 nucleotides match TRBD2. The CDR3 consists of 17 residues. Germline values: CDR1 SGHTA, CDR2 FQGNSA. With V trimmed by 5 bases and J by 2 bases, 8 bases remained unmatched. The CDR3 coding sequence is TGTGCCAGCAGCGTGACTAGCGGGAGGGTCCACCCCTACGAGCAGTACTTC. As protein: CASSVTSGRVHPYEQYF.

This clone was detected only a few times. This rearrangement joins TRBV19 to TRBJ1-2, with D possibly being TRBD1 (5 bases). With 3 bases removed from V and 6 bases from J, the gap between germline ends came to 11 bases. In germline, CDR1 is LNHDA, CDR2 SQIVND (reference sequence). The CDR3 extends over 13 amino acids. The CDR3 coding sequence is TGTGCCAGTAGTATCCCAGGAGGGGATGGCTACACCTTC. Translation: CASSIPGGDGYTF.

Only one count was recorded for this clone. The chain is built from TRBV5-4 and TRBJ1-2; no clear D gene. Germline V CDR1 and CDR2: SGHNT, YYREEE (reference sequence). This CDR3 region has 14 residues. V lost 2 bases and J lost 2, with 10 bases in between. The CDR3, as DNA: TGTGCCAGCAGCTTCTATGCCAGCAACTATGGCTACACCTTC. Protein sequence: CASSFYASNYGYTF.